The following is a T cell receptor beta chain sequence with its context. What it binds is unknown. The data are from a study of T cell repertoires in cytomegalovirus infection. Background on the study: Recently described HLA-C-restricted plus well-studied HLA-B-restricted CMV epitopes were used. CMV infection together with matching HLA type was indicated by public TCR beta signatures.

TCRdb analysed the reads with MiXCR anew, one entry per CDR3 protein. Among 450,000 to 600,000 distinct CDR3 sequences listed, roughly 42% were seen once. V shed 7 bases, J shed 1 base, and the junction held 20 bases outside the gene matches. The CDR3 has 19 amino acids. Germline V CDR1 and CDR2: ENHRY, SYGVKD. Findings of the study overall: CMV-specific TCR beta clonotypes restricted by HLA-C were the ones dominating the ex vivo response. Cumulative public TCR beta family frequency identified carriers of CMV plus the relevant HLA.

The sequence was collected from a human donor in good health (CMV status not recorded). Some clones in this sample may be carry-over from other donors' samples. The chain couples TRBV10-3 to TRBJ2-5, with 8 positions matching TRBD2. This specimen consisted of cultured PBMCs, obtained from culture after CMV antigen stimulation. CDR3 amino acids: CAIKLGRGGGFTPQETQYF. CDR3 nucleotides: TGTGCCATCAAGCTAGGACGGGGGGGCGGGTTTACGCCCCAAGAGACCCAGTACTTC.